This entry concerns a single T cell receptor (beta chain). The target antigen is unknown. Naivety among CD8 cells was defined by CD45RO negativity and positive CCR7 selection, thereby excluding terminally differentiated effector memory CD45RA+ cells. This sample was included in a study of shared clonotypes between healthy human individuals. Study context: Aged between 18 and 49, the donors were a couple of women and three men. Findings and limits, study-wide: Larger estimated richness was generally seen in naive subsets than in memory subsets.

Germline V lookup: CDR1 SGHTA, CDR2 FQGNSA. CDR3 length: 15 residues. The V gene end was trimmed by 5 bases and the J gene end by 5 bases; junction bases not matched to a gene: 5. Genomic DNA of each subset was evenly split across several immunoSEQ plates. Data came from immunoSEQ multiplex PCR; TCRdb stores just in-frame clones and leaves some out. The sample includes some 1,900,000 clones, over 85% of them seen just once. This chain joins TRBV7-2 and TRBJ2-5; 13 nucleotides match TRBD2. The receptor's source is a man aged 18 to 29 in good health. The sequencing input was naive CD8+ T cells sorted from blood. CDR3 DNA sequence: TGTGCCAGCAGCCCGACTAGCGGGAGGTTGGAGACCCAGTACTTC. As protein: CASSPTSGRLETQYF.